The T cell receptor (beta chain) under discussion was sequenced for a study of a mutant IDH1 vaccine in newly diagnosed glioma. Study details: Following radiotherapy alone, or alongside temozolomide cycles, vaccination was started after an interval of 4-6 weeks.

Time point denoted: week 5, during vaccination. In the vaccine, a single dose held 300 ug of the mutant IDH1 20-mer peptide, along with topical imiquimod. The CDR3 runs to 15 residues. Germline V lookup: CDR1 SQVTM, CDR2 ANQGSEA. V dropped 6 bases and J dropped 2 bases, with 19 bases sitting between them. The assay was immunoSEQ multiplex PCR, and TCRdb's table has in-frame clones only and misses some. The sample carries roughly 72,000 clones, more than 85% recorded once. In the case of this clone: Its antigen is as yet unknown.

The clonotype originates from a woman between 45 and 65 years old with glioma. The chain employs TRBV29-1 and TRBJ1-2, with D maybe TRBD1 (5 bases). Sample: PBMCs, taken from a glioma patient whose treatment included an IDH1 peptide vaccine. The CDR3: CSVLILGRPNYGYTF. DNA of the CDR3: TGCAGCGTCCTCATTTTGGGACGGCCCAACTATGGCTACACCTTC.